These 20 T cell receptor beta chains originate from one sample sequenced in a study of blood T cell repertoires in COVID-19. Here immunoSEQ multiplex PCR was the method, and the copy in TCRdb shows in-frame clones only, minus some. The repertoire holds around 370,000 clones, with 75% to 90% as singletons. The sequencing input was peripheral blood. These receptors came from a woman in her fifties or sixties with COVID-19, enrolled during active disease.

The rearrangement links TRBV19 to TRBJ2-1; D possibly corresponds to TRBD1 (5 bases). CDR3 length: 13 amino acids. The V end lost 6 bases, the J end lost 3 bases, and 9 bases lay between the germline ends. Germline assignment: CDR1 LNHDA and CDR2 SQIVND (reference sequence). CDR3 in DNA: TGTGCCAGTAGCAGACAGATCTACAATGAGCAGTTCTTC. As protein: CASSRQIYNEQFF.

The chain links TRBV4-3 to TRBJ2-1; 7 bases are a match to TRBD1. V was clipped by 3 bases and J by 7 bases; unmatched bases: 12. The CDR3 covers 16 residues. Germline CDR1 and CDR2: LGHNA and YSLEER. As DNA, the CDR3 is TGCGCCAGCAGCCATCAGTACCGACAGGGACCAAATGAGCAGTTCTTC. Protein sequence: CASSHQYRQGPNEQFF.

This clone was seen a few times. The chain has TRBV6-6 and TRBJ2-7; maybe TRBD1 (6 bases). The CDR3 covers 13 residues. Germline V gene lookup returns CDR1 MNHNY and CDR2 SVGAGI (reference sequence). V was pared by 6 bases and J by 6 bases, with 15 bases between. CDR3 DNA: TGTGCCAGCAGACAAAGACAGGTTAGCGAGCAGTACTTC. Encoded protein: CASRQRQVSEQYF.

This clone was found a few times. V gene TRBV5-5 combines with J gene TRBJ2-7; D is possibly TRBD2 (5 bases). Trimming took 4 bases from V and 2 from J, leaving 19 bases between them. There are 16 residues in the CDR3. Germline V gives CDR1 SGHKS, CDR2 YYEKEE (reference sequence). The CDR3 spells CASSTRGPHATYEQYF. The CDR3 nucleotides are TGTGCCAGCAGCACACGAGGGCCCCATGCCACCTACGAGCAGTACTTC.

The chain has TRBV6-5 and TRBJ1-4; possibly TRBD1 for D (6 bases). This CDR3 has 13 residues. Trimming stripped 6 bases from V and 5 bases from J, with 10 bases between. Germline values: CDR1 MNHEY, CDR2 SVGAGI. The CDR3: CASSQGRNEKLFF. In nucleotides, the CDR3 is TGTGCCAGCAGCCAGGGGAGAAATGAAAAACTGTTTTTT.

The V and J genes are TRBV5-1 and TRBJ1-5, with a tentative D call TRBD1 (5 bases). V gave up 3 bases and J gave up 1 base, with 23 bases separating them. Germline V gene lookup returns CDR1 SGHRS and CDR2 YFSETQ. This CDR3 is built from 19 residues. CDR3 sequence reads: CASSYALEGVVGSNQPQHF. As DNA, the CDR3 is TGCGCCAGCAGCTACGCCCTCGAAGGGGTCGTGGGGAGCAATCAGCCCCAGCATTTT.

The chain links TRBV7-9 to TRBJ1-6; D gene uncertain. CDR3 length equals 10 residues. V was cut by 10 bases and J by 7 bases, with 5 bases left in between. CDR1 is SEHNR and CDR2 is FQNEAQ in the germline V gene (reference sequence). CDR3 amino acids: CATENSPLHF. CDR3 bases: TGTGCCACCGAGAATTCACCCCTCCACTTT.

V gene TRBV6-6 combines with J gene TRBJ2-5; 11 bases are shared with TRBD2. V was clipped by 2 bases and J by 5 bases; unmatched bases: 7. This CDR3 is 16 amino acids long. Germline values: CDR1 MNHNY, CDR2 SVGAGI (reference sequence). Here the CDR3 DNA reads TGTGCCAGCAGTTACGGTAGCGGGAGGGTGGGGGAGACCCAGTACTTC. Residues: CASSYGSGRVGETQYF.

The chain combines TRBV15 with TRBJ1-2; 12 positions agree with TRBD1. V shed 0 bases, J shed 6 bases, and the junction held 5 bases outside the gene matches. The CDR3 runs 16 residues. Germline V lookup: CDR1 LNHNV, CDR2 YYDKDF (reference sequence). The CDR3 here is CATSRDRGQGADGYTF. The CDR3 DNA reads as TGTGCCACCAGCAGAGATCGGGGACAGGGGGCTGATGGCTACACCTTC.

The chain employs TRBV6-1 and TRBJ2-3, with D maybe TRBD2 (5 bases). The V gene lost 3 bases and the J gene lost 0 bases, with 10 bases spanning the gap. There are 15 residues in the CDR3. Germline CDR1 and CDR2: MNHNS and SASEGT. The CDR3 loop is CASSEASSSTDTQYF. The DNA for the CDR3 is TGTGCCAGCAGTGAGGCTAGCAGTAGCACAGATACGCAGTATTTT.

J is TRBJ2-7 and V is TRBV2, with TRBD2 matching over 10 bases. The CDR3 is 14 amino acids. Per the germline V gene, CDR1 is SNHLY and CDR2 is FYNNEI. The CDR3 sequence: CANSRSGRGDEQYF. As DNA, the CDR3 is TGTGCTAATTCACGGAGCGGGAGGGGGGACGAGCAGTACTTC.

The chain links TRBV29-1 to TRBJ2-5; the D is unclear. The germline V and J ends were trimmed by 5 bases and 4 bases, with 14 bases remaining between them. Germline values: CDR1 SQVTM, CDR2 ANQGSEA. The CDR3 loop spans 13 amino acids. The CDR3 region is CSVQPGVRETQYF. The CDR3 DNA reads TGCAGCGTTCAGCCCGGAGTACGAGAGACCCAGTACTTC.

The V gene is TRBV30, the J gene TRBJ2-2; 9 bases agree with TRBD2. The junction had 8 bases not matched to a gene; V was cut back by 6 bases and J by 0 bases. The length of the CDR3 is 16 residues. CDR1 and CDR2 from the germline V gene are GTSNPN and SVGIG (reference sequence). CDR3 protein: CACRTSGLSNTGELFF. CDR3 DNA sequence: TGTGCCTGCCGCACTAGCGGGCTATCGAACACCGGGGAGCTGTTTTTT. Together with reference TRBV30 and TRBJ2-2, the CDR3 gives the full variable domain: SQTIHQWPATLVQPVGSPLSLECTVEGTSNPNLYWYRQAAGRGLQLLFYSVGIGQISSEVPQNLSASRPQDRQFILSSKKLLLSDSGFYLCACRTSGLSNTGELFFGEGSRLTVL.

This chain joins TRBV9 and TRBJ2-5; 9 nucleotides match TRBD2. With 0 bases clipped from V and 3 bases from J, the junction kept 9 bases outside the gene matches. Germline V CDR1 and CDR2: SGDLS, YYNGEE. This CDR3 has 17 residues. The CDR3 protein is CASSVGFRASGKETQYF. The CDR3 DNA reads as TGTGCCAGCAGCGTAGGTTTTAGGGCTAGCGGGAAAGAGACCCAGTACTTC.

This rearrangement joins TRBV24-1 to TRBJ2-3; 8 positions agree with TRBD2. CDR1 and CDR2 (germline): KGHDR, SFDVKD. Unmatched junction bases numbered 6, after V lost 4 bases and J lost 4 bases. CDR3 length equals 15 residues. The CDR3, as DNA: TGTGCCACCAGTGACCTTGGACTAGCACCAGATACGCAGTATTTT. Its translation is CATSDLGLAPDTQYF.

This chain joins TRBV19 and TRBJ2-7; TRBD1 is a possible D gene (5 bases). The germline gives CDR1 LNHDA, CDR2 SQIVND (reference sequence). The ends were cut back, 1 base at V and 5 bases at J, with 9 bases in the middle. The CDR3 length is 13 residues. For the CDR3, the DNA is TGTGCCAGTAGTATAGGGGGCCTTAACGAGCAGTACTTC. The encoded protein is CASSIGGLNEQYF.

The V and J genes are TRBV28 and TRBJ1-5, with a weak D call TRBD1 (6 bases). V dropped 10 bases and J dropped 0 bases, with 13 bases sitting between them. The CDR3 is made up of 14 amino acids. Germline lookup yields CDR1 MDHEN and CDR2 SYDVKM. CDR3: CATTGQLSNQPQHF. DNA for the CDR3: TGTGCCACCACCGGACAGCTTAGCAATCAGCCCCAGCATTTT.

This chain joins TRBV18 and TRBJ2-7; tentative D call: TRBD1 (6 bases). The CDR3 runs 16 residues. Per the germline V gene, CDR1 is KGHSH and CDR2 is LQKENI. The V end was cut by 0 bases, the J end by 1 base, with 13 bases between. The CDR3 loop reads CASSPPTAGASYEQYF. CDR3 coding DNA: TGTGCCAGCTCACCACCAACGGCAGGGGCTTCCTACGAGCAGTACTTC. Together with reference TRBV18 and TRBJ2-7, the CDR3 gives the full variable domain: NAGVMQNPRHLVRRRGQEARLRCSPMKGHSHVYWYRQLPEEGLKFMVYLQKENIIDESGMPKERFSAEFPKEGPSILRIQQVVRGDSAAYFCASSPPTAGASYEQYFGPGTRLTVT.

The V call is TRBV27, the J call TRBJ1-4; 8 positions match TRBD1. This CDR3 comprises 15 residues. Germline V gene data show CDR1 as MNHEY and CDR2 as SMNVEV (reference sequence). Trimming removed 6 bases from V and 11 bases from J; junction bases left unmatched: 14. The CDR3 DNA follows: TGTGCCAGCAGCCCAGAAAGACAGGGGATGAGGAAACTGTTTTTT. This codes for CASSPERQGMRKLFF.

This rearrangement joins TRBV27 to TRBJ2-1, with D maybe TRBD2 (7 bases). CDR3 size: 17 residues. The V gene's germline CDR1 is MNHEY and CDR2 SMNVEV (reference sequence). Trimming cost V 0 bases and J 4 bases, with 16 bases left between them. This CDR3 reads CASSLSIRGAGYNEQFF. In DNA, the CDR3 is TGTGCCAGCAGTTTATCGATTCGGGGGGCAGGGTACAATGAGCAGTTCTTC.